This T cell receptor (beta chain) was sequenced for a study of regulatory T cells in long-lasting Graves disease (dated by TCRdb to about 2021). Context from the whole study: In the newly diagnosed Graves' disease group, patients had been taking antithyroid drugs for less than 3 months. This study used TCR sequencing and RNA sequencing of peripheral blood to compare persistent Graves' disease patients against newly diagnosed Graves' disease patients. The study was conducted in China and was registered as a clinical trial. A total of roughly 35 samples underwent TCR sequencing, from about 13 patients with persistent Graves' disease and around 20 patients with newly diagnosed Graves' disease. Study-wide conclusions, independent of this receptor: A larger number of public clonotypes was shared among persistent patients (over 2,500) than among newly diagnosed patients (more than 850). The authors acknowledged the small sample size as a limitation that may reduce accuracy. Because the primary lesion, thyroid tissue, could not be accessed, the study looked at peripheral blood alone. Lower TCR Shannon entropy and fewer highly expanded clones were observed in persistent Graves' disease patients than in newly diagnosed patients, which suggested clonal expansion. Preferential use of TRBV28, TRBJ1-2 and TRBJ2-5 was observed in persistent disease, whereas TRBV20-1 and TRBJ2-1 were favored in newly diagnosed disease. Only the TCR beta chain was sequenced and analyzed.

The library came from multiplex PCR. Sequenced using an Illumina HiSeq 4000. To build TCR beta libraries, CDR3 regions were amplified by Arm-PCR using iRepertoire HTBI primers. Before sequencing, the PCR products went through gel purification. The authors' analysis ran thus. Gene usage analysis of CDR3 amino acid clonotypes used the roughly 60 TRBV and about 14 TRBJ segments found across samples. Filtered high-quality paired reads were merged into contigs using COPE and FqMerger. BLAST was used to align contigs to IMGT TRBV, TRBD and TRBJ reference genes, and CDR3 was defined according to IMGT. Any clonotype with a frequency above 0.1% was counted as a highly expanded clone. Shannon entropy was used to measure repertoire diversity, and the Gini coefficient was used to measure V-J evenness. A clonotype found in more than one individual was treated as public. In TCRdb, the public reads were trimmed at Q25 with fastp and aligned with MiXCR, with productive beta chains retained. Each CDR3 protein gets just one entry, which takes the most common genes and DNA from the rows behind it. These V and J calls are TCRdb output, not the study's own analysis. Across this sample there are approximately 470,000 distinct CDR3 sequences, with about a sixth seen only once. 9% to 15% of the sample rests with the top ten.

The sample's time point label is to be understood as: newly diagnosed GD, antithyroid drugs for less than 3 months. RNA was extracted from PBMCs in TRIzol for both TCR sequencing and RNA sequencing. The diagnosis of Graves' disease followed American Thyroid Association guidelines. Patients were recruited from an endocrinology department in Xi'an, China. Each patient gave around 9.2 milliliters of peripheral blood, collected in an EDTA anticoagulant tube. PBMCs were isolated by Ficoll Paque Plus density gradient separation without further T cell sorting. An Agilent 2100 Bioanalyzer and agarose gel were used to assess RNA quality, and a NanoDrop 2000 was used to measure RNA concentration. From cysteine to phenylalanine, the CDR3 is 14 amino acids long. The only DNA kept is the CDR3, 42 bases in frame from the first base. Taken from the germline V gene, the CDR1 and CDR2 loops are MDHEN and SYDVKM. Trimming removed 5 bases from V and 2 bases from J; the gene matches leave 4 bases unexplained.

There are many counts of this clonotype. This receptor's antigen is unknown. The sample holds no much larger clone one base away, and base qualities are not on file. The data were also submitted as part of a second study, on T cells in Graves' hyperthyroidism and ophthalmopathy. From the second report: Graves' hyperthyroidism was defined as stable when no progression to ophthalmopathy occurred over 18 months of follow-up. Hyperthyroidism patients were aged 18 to 65 years and newly diagnosed, with disease duration of less than 2 months. The study excluded patients with uncontrolled infections, other autoimmune diseases, pregnancy or lactation. Clinical symptoms, serum thyroxine and TRAb, thyroid ultrasound, and orbital computed tomography formed the basis for the diagnoses. The first round of RT-PCR for the TCR CDR3 was performed with the HTBI primer set and the Qiagen OneStep RT-PCR kit. Most expanded thyroid clonotypes (frequency above 0.001) were also detected in blood, a finding suggesting that blood repertoires may reflect thyroid immune responses. Ophthalmopathy was separated from stable hyperthyroidism by a 13 V-J signature model, with about 88% sensitivity and roughly 84% specificity obtained in cross-validation and 80%/75% obtained in testing. During validation, the model predicted progression to ophthalmopathy a median of roughly 7.1 months ahead of onset, with almost 71% sensitivity and roughly 75% specificity. A discovery cohort of roughly 100 patients, roughly 45 with Graves' ophthalmopathy and 55 to 65 with stable Graves' hyperthyroidism, was used to find distinguishing TCR V-J signatures. Prospective prediction of ophthalmopathy was tested in an independent validation cohort of 18 to 20 hyperthyroidism patients and 17 patients who later progressed to ophthalmopathy. For training and testing, the roughly 97 patients in the discovery cohort were randomly divided in a 7:3 ratio. The study also compared thyroid tissue and blood T-cell repertoires from roughly six Graves' hyperthyroidism patients. Following sampling, methimazole starting at 30 mg daily was given to hyperthyroidism patients, and high-dose intravenous methylprednisolone was given to ophthalmopathy patients. Libraries were constructed in a second round of multiplex PCR, after which size selection and purification were performed. Sequencing of the libraries was done on an Illumina HiSeq2000 using paired-end 100 bp reads. SOAPnuke was used to process the raw data, throwing out any read that contained adapters or uncalled bases, had a mean Phred below 15, or lacked an exact constant-primer or identifier match. COPE v1.2.5 was used to merge the high-quality paired reads, and each unique nucleotide sequence was defined as a clonotype. Clonotypes were aligned to IMGT TRBV, TRBD and TRBJ reference segments using MiTCR v1.1. Analysis was restricted to V-J combinations with a frequency above 0.0001, which covered roughly 99% of repertoires. A TCS score was defined as the ratio between F50 (clonal expansion) and ExV (chaos), using BLOSUM62-based TCRdist between CDR3 peptides within each V-J. Welch's t-statistics and random forest reduced several hundred V-J features to about 12, which were used in a naive Bayes classifier (R e1071). Sample size was not statistically predetermined, and investigators were not blinded to group allocation. The paper describes TCR Vbeta CDR3 sequencing of around 140 peripheral blood samples, made up of some 40 ophthalmopathy patients, approximately 76 hyperthyroidism patients and 17 progressor patients.

The sequencing here drew on peripheral blood mononuclear cells (PBMCs), taken at new diagnosis, from a patient treated with antithyroid drugs. The clonotype was recovered from a man aged 40-49 years with Graves disease. Donor details come from another sample of the same person, matched by shared clones. In this chain, TRBV28 is recombined with TRBJ2-3, and TRBD2 aligns with 7 junction nucleotides. The CDR3 region reads CASSPGGPTDTQYF. The sequence in DNA is TGTGCCAGCAGTCCGGGAGGACCCACAGATACGCAGTATTTT.